The TCR beta chain described here comes from a study of blood T cell repertoires in COVID-19. For the study at large: COVID-19 samples from acute and convalescent phases originated in the United States, Italy and Spain.

The authors' processing: From reference gene primer amplification, estimates of nucleated cell counts were derived. The assay was immunoSEQ multiplex PCR, and TCRdb's table has in-frame clones only and misses some. V, J and clone size are taken as reported in that table, and D and trimming were inferred from the DNA itself. Of 95,000 to 150,000 clones in the sample, 65% to 85% were seen once. V was cut by 3 bases and J by 8 bases, with 17 bases left in between. Germline assignment: CDR1 SGDLS and CDR2 YYNGEE. The CDR3 is 14 amino acids. All enrollees were about 18 to 100 years old and from some 24 US areas. Cohort 3 donors were reported recovered after two negative PCRs, clearance, or symptom resolution.

Source material: PBMCs or T cells enriched from blood (not recorded which). The rearrangement joins TRBV9 to TRBJ1-2, with a tentative D call TRBD1 (6 bases). The receptor was isolated from a woman in her thirties who had recovered from COVID-19. For the CDR3, the DNA is TGTGCCAGCAGCGCCTATTGGGACACGGGGGGCTACACCTTC. Amino acid sequence: CASSAYWDTGGYTF.